These 25 T cell receptor beta chains share one sample of origin, sequenced in a study of T cell responses to AZD1222 COVID-19 vaccine. TCRdb's copy holds only in-frame clones and misses some; the assay was immunoSEQ multiplex PCR. The sample has 70,000 to 95,000 clones, 85% to 90% seen once. The sequencing used peripheral blood, collected on day 0 of MenACWY control vaccination. These receptor sequences come from an adult in good health.

The chain is built from TRBV7-9 and TRBJ2-1; no clear D. The V end was cut by 10 bases, the J end by 2 bases, with 18 bases between. The CDR3 length is 15 residues. Germline loops: CDR1 SEHNR, CDR2 FQNEAQ (reference sequence). The DNA of the CDR3 is TGTGCCACCGACACCTATCTTGGGACCTACAATGAGCAGTTCTTC. It translates to CATDTYLGTYNEQFF.

This sequence joins TRBV7-2 and TRBJ2-7, with a possible D match to TRBD2 (6 bases). V shed 1 base and J shed 7 bases, with 20 bases lying between them. The CDR3 is made up of 16 amino acids. Germline V CDR1 and CDR2: SGHTA, FQGNSA. As DNA, the CDR3 is TGTGCCAGCAGCTTAGATGGGGGAGGTCTCCCTAGGGAGCAGTACTTC. Translated, it gives CASSLDGGGLPREQYF.

V is TRBV18 and J is TRBJ1-6; D remains ambiguous. The CDR3 totals 15 residues. Germline CDR1 reads KGHSH; CDR2 reads LQKENI. The V and J ends lost 3 bases and 8 bases respectively, with 14 bases between them. The CDR3 is CASSPIAGLDSPLHF. In nucleotides, the CDR3 is TGTGCCAGCTCACCTATTGCGGGCCTGGATTCACCCCTCCACTTT.

This clone turned up a few times. This sequence joins TRBV4-3 and TRBJ1-2; the D gene is possibly TRBD1 (6 bases). Looked up from germline, CDR1 is LGHNA and CDR2 is YSLEER. The CDR3 totals 16 residues. V gave up 0 bases and J gave up 3 bases, with 14 bases separating them. CDR3 protein: CASSQDFQGPDYGYTF. CDR3 coding DNA: TGCGCCAGCAGCCAAGATTTTCAGGGGCCGGACTATGGCTACACCTTC.

The DNA for the CDR3 is TGTGCCAGTAGTGGGGGGACAGGAGGCCGTAACGGGGTCACAGATACGCAGTATTTT. Its protein is CASSGGTGGRNGVTDTQYF. The rearrangement links TRBV19 to TRBJ2-3; 8 bases map to TRBD1. This CDR3 is 19 amino acids long. The germline V gene has CDR1 LNHDA and CDR2 SQIVND (reference sequence). The V and J ends lost 5 bases and 2 bases, in that order; junction bases with no gene match: 18. The full variable domain, in which reference TRBV19 and TRBJ2-3 provide the parts outside the CDR3, is DGGITQSPKYLFRKEGQNVTLSCEQNLNHDAMYWYRQDPGQGLRLIYYSQIVNDFQKGDIAEGYSVSREKKESFPLTVTSAQKNPTAFYLCASSGGTGGRNGVTDTQYFGPGTRLTVL.

In its sample, this clone was seen once. The gene calls are TRBV7-3 and TRBJ1-2, with 7 bases identical to TRBD1. V shed 5 bases and J 8 bases; nucleotides not matched to a gene: 11. This CDR3 has 14 amino acids. Germline CDR1 SGHTA, CDR2 FQGTGA. The CDR3 coding sequence is TGTGCCAGCAGCCCCCCAACAGGGGCGGAAGGCTACACCTTC. Translation gives CASSPPTGAEGYTF.

Note on this clone: The sample carries other DNA sequences with the same CDR3. This chain uses TRBV6-5 with TRBJ1-5; D might be TRBD1 (5 bases). V was cut by 0 bases and J by 1 base, with 7 bases left in between. Germline CDR1 is MNHEY and CDR2 is SVGAGI. This CDR3 contains 15 residues. In DNA form, the CDR3 reads TGTGCCAGCAGTTACTCTGGGGGAAGCAATCAGCCCCAGCATTTT. Encoded protein: CASSYSGGSNQPQHF.

The chain combines TRBV6-6 with TRBJ1-1, with D hard to call. Germline lookup yields CDR1 MNHNY and CDR2 SVGAGI (reference sequence). The V end was cut by 8 bases, the J end by 0 bases, with 7 bases between. The CDR3 spans 12 residues. In nucleotides, the CDR3 is TGTGCCAGCGGATACTTGAACACTGAAGCTTTCTTT. This sequence encodes CASGYLNTEAFF.

The rearrangement links TRBV2 to TRBJ1-5; D unresolved. The ends were cut back, 6 bases at V and 1 base at J, with 7 bases in the middle. CDR1 and CDR2 from the germline V gene are SNHLY and FYNNEI. The CDR3 covers 13 residues. The CDR3 coding sequence is TGTGCCAGCAGAACAGAGAGCAATCAGCCCCAGCATTTT. This sequence encodes CASRTESNQPQHF. The full variable domain, rest sourced from reference TRBV2 and TRBJ1-5, is EPEVTQTPSHQVTQMGQEVILRCVPISNHLYFYWYRQILGQKVEFLVSFYNNEISEKSEIFDDQFSVERPDGSNFTLKIRSTKLEDSAMYFCASRTESNQPQHFGDGTRLSIL.

This clone was recorded a few times. The chain is built from TRBV11-3 and TRBJ1-2; D unresolved. The V end lost 0 bases, the J end lost 1 base, and 12 bases lay between the germline ends. CDR3 length: 16 amino acids. The germline gives CDR1 SGHNT, CDR2 YENEEA. The CDR3 sequence is CASSLEGRRGNYGYTF. The CDR3 nucleotides read TGTGCCAGCAGCTTAGAAGGGAGGCGCGGTAACTATGGCTACACCTTC.

CDR3 sequence reads: CASSLNTGTSGGAYDTQYF. CDR3 in DNA: TGTGCCAGCAGCTTGAACACCGGGACTAGCGGGGGGGCTTACGATACGCAGTATTTT. V is TRBV5-4 and J is TRBJ2-3, with 16 positions matching TRBD2. The CDR3 spans 19 residues. The ends lost 1 base at V and 6 bases at J; junction bases unmatched: 11. Germline CDR1 reads SGHNT; CDR2 reads YYREEE (reference sequence). Combining the CDR3 with reference TRBV5-4 and TRBJ2-3 gives the whole variable domain ETGVTQSPTHLIKTRGQQVTLRCSSQSGHNTVSWYQQALGQGPQFIFQYYREEENGRGNFPPRFSGLQFPNYSSELNVNALELDDSALYLCASSLNTGTSGGAYDTQYFGPGTRLTVL.

The chain joins TRBV23-1 to TRBJ1-2, with 8 positions matching TRBD1. TRBV23-1 carries the ORF label, with uncertain function. The CDR3 contains 12 residues. V shed 6 bases, J shed 8 bases, and the junction held 5 bases outside the gene matches. The CDR3 spells CASSRGRGGYTF. DNA for the CDR3: TGCGCCAGCAGCAGGGGGCGAGGGGGCTACACCTTC.

The rearrangement uses TRBV21-1 and TRBJ2-2; TRBD2 is taken as the D call from the table, unchecked against the DNA. TRBV21-1 is reported as a pseudogene. The CDR3 runs to 17 residues. The CDR3 loop reads CASRIMGGHRSGGELFF. In DNA form, the CDR3 reads TGTGCCAGCAGAATTATGGGAGGGCATCGGAGCGGCGGGGAGCTGTTTTTT.

The chain uses TRBV7-2 and TRBJ2-1, with D unclear. Germline V gives CDR1 SGHTA, CDR2 FQGNSA. The ends were cut back, 1 base at V and 4 bases at J, with 11 bases in the middle. There are 15 residues in the CDR3. The CDR3 region has the DNA TGTGCCAGCAGCTTAGTAGAGATGTCATACAATGAGCAGTTCTTC. It translates to CASSLVEMSYNEQFF.

The chain carries TRBV10-3 and TRBJ2-7; unclear D gene. Trimming took 5 bases from V and 3 from J, leaving 8 bases between them. Germline-derived CDR1 and CDR2 are ENHRY and SYGVKD. CDR3 length equals 12 residues. This chain's CDR3 is CAISYDNYEQYF. CDR3 DNA: TGTGCCATCAGTTACGACAACTACGAGCAGTACTTC.

V is TRBV28 and J is TRBJ1-5, with D unresolved. The CDR3 runs 15 residues. The germline V gene has CDR1 MDHEN and CDR2 SYDVKM. With 7 bases removed from V and 7 bases from J, the gap between germline ends came to 20 bases. The CDR3 bases are TGTGCCAGCACTCCCGGAGGTAGGGTCGGGCAGCCCCAGCATTTT. It translates to CASTPGGRVGQPQHF.

This chain connects TRBV6-5 to TRBJ1-1; D is unclear. CDR3 length: 15 residues. V lost 8 bases, J lost 0 bases, and 16 bases lay in between. Germline V lookup: CDR1 MNHEY, CDR2 SVGAGI. The CDR3 DNA sequence: TGTGCCAGCCGAAAGTTGACCAACATGAACACTGAAGCTTTCTTT. As protein: CASRKLTNMNTEAFF.

V is TRBV10-3 and J is TRBJ2-3, with 8 bases matching TRBD2. CDR1 and CDR2 (germline): ENHRY, SYGVKD. With V trimmed by 10 bases and J by 4 bases, 10 bases remained unmatched. The length of the CDR3 is 14 residues. This chain's CDR3 is CATGTGGEPDTQYF. The CDR3 DNA reads TGTGCCACTGGAACGGGGGGGGAGCCAGATACGCAGTATTTT.

The J gene is TRBJ1-5, the V gene TRBV4-1; D is possibly TRBD1 (6 bases). Trimming cost V 0 bases and J 10 bases, with 22 bases left between them. This CDR3 has 17 residues. The germline gives CDR1 MGHRA, CDR2 YSYEKL. The CDR3, as DNA: TGCGCCAGCAGCCAAGAATACTCCGGGACAAAAATAATTCCCCAGCATTTT. Translation: CASSQEYSGTKIIPQHF.

The chain combines TRBV7-2 with TRBJ2-5; the match to TRBD1 covers 7 bases. CDR3 length equals 13 residues. The V gene end was trimmed by 3 bases and the J gene end by 9 bases; junction bases not matched to a gene: 7. Germline V CDR1 and CDR2: SGHTA, FQGNSA. The CDR3 bases are TGTGCCAGCAGCTTCGGACAGGCCGGGGCCCAGTACTTC. Translating it yields CASSFGQAGAQYF.

The chain is built from TRBV19 and TRBJ1-2; 8 positions agree with TRBD1. With V trimmed by 6 bases and J by 13 bases, 10 bases remained unmatched. The length of the CDR3 is 12 residues. Germline CDR1 is LNHDA and CDR2 is SQIVND (reference sequence). This chain's CDR3 is CASRPPRQGPTF. The DNA for the CDR3 is TGTGCCAGTAGACCTCCGAGACAGGGGCCCACCTTC. Full variable domain (missing parts from reference TRBV19 and TRBJ1-2): DGGITQSPKYLFRKEGQNVTLSCEQNLNHDAMYWYRQDPGQGLRLIYYSQIVNDFQKGDIAEGYSVSREKKESFPLTVTSAQKNPTAFYLCASRPPRQGPTFGSGTRLTVV.

The V call is TRBV6-5, the J call TRBJ1-3; D possibly corresponds to TRBD1 (5 bases). The germline CDR1 and CDR2 sequences are MNHEY and SVGAGI. The CDR3 spans 14 residues. Deletions cut 2 bases from V and 4 bases from J, with 9 bases between. The CDR3 is CASSYQGAGNTIYF. CDR3 DNA: TGTGCCAGCAGTTACCAGGGTGCAGGAAACACCATATATTTT.

The chain uses TRBV6-1 and TRBJ1-6; 9 bases match TRBD1. CDR1 MNHNS and CDR2 SASEGT come from the germline V gene. With 1 base clipped from V and 5 bases from J, the junction kept 0 bases outside the gene matches. CDR3 length: 15 amino acids. CDR3 nucleotides: TGTGCCAGCAGTGAAGGGACAGGGGATAATTCACCCCTCCACTTT. This encodes CASSEGTGDNSPLHF.

V usage is TRBV15 and J usage is TRBJ1-6, with unresolved D. Germline-derived CDR1 and CDR2 are LNHNV and YYDKDF (reference sequence). The V gene lost 0 bases and the J gene lost 7 bases, with 13 bases spanning the gap. The CDR3 is made up of 16 amino acids. The CDR3 spells CATSRDPSVGNSPLHF. The CDR3, as DNA: TGTGCCACCAGCAGAGATCCCTCCGTGGGGAATTCACCCCTCCACTTT.

The gene calls are TRBV29-1 and TRBJ2-5; possibly TRBD2 for D (5 bases). V was cut by 6 bases and J by 5 bases, with 13 bases left in between. This CDR3 region has 12 residues. Germline CDR1 and CDR2: SQVTM and ANQGSEA. The CDR3 nucleotides read TGCAGCGTCCCTTGGGGAGCGGAGACCCAGTACTTC. It translates to CSVPWGAETQYF.